This T cell receptor beta chain was documented in a study of PD-L1 blockade in urothelial cancer. Libraries were prepared by immunoSEQ multiplex PCR; TCRdb keeps only in-frame clonotypes and omits some of them. The table has some 50,000 clones, around nine tenths seen once. Sample time point: pretreatment peripheral blood. Between 1 and 8 samples per patient were obtained, pretreatment and on-treatment. V trimming: 6 bases; J trimming: 8 bases; junction bases outside the gene matches: 15. Germline loops: CDR1 SNHLY, CDR2 FYNNEI. The CDR3 runs to 15 residues. The receptor was derived from a woman aged 60-70 years with urothelial cancer. Sequencing was performed on PBMCs, taken around atezolizumab (anti-PD-L1) treatment. The chain recombines TRBV2 with TRBJ2-5, with 7 bases fitting TRBD2. As DNA, the CDR3 is TGTGCCAGCAGCCCTACCTTGACTAGCCTGGGAACCCAGTACTTC. Translating it yields CASSPTLTSLGTQYF.